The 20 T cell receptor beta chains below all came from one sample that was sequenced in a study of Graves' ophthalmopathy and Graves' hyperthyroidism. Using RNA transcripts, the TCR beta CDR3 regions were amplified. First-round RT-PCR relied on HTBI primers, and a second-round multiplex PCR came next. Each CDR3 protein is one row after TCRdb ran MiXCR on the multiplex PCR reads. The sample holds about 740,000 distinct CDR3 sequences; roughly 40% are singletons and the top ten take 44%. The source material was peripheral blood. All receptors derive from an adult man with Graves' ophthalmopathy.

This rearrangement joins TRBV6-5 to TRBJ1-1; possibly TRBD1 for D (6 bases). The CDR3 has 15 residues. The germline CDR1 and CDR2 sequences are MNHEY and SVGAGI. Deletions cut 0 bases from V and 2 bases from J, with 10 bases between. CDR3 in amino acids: CASSYSGGANTEAFF. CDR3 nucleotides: TGTGCCAGCAGTTACTCGGGGGGGGCCAACACTGAAGCTTTCTTT.

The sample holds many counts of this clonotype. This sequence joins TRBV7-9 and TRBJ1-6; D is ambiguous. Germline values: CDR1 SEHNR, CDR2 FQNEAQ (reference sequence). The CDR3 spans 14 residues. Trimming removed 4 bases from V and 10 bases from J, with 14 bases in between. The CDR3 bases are TGTGCCAGCAGCTCCTCAAGGTCCCGCTCACCCCTCCACTTT. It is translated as CASSSSRSRSPLHF.

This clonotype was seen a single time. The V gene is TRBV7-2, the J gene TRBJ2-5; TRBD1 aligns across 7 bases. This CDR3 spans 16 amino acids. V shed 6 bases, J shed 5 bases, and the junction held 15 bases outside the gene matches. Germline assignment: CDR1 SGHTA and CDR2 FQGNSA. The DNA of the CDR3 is TGTGCCAGCAGTTATACCACACGACAGGGTTCCGAGACCCAGTACTTC. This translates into CASSYTTRQGSETQYF.

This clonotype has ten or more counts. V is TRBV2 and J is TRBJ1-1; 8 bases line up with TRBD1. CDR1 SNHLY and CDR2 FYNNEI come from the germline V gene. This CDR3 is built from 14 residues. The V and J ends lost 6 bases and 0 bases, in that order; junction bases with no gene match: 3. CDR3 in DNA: TGTGCCAGCAGGAGGGACAGGCTGAACACTGAAGCTTTCTTT. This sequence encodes CASRRDRLNTEAFF.

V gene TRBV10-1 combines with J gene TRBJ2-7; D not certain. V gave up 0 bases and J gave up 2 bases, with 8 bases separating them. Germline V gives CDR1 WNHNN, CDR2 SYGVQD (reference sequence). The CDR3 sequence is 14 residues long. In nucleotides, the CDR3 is TGCGCCAGCAGTGAGTCGAAGACCCCCTACGAGCAGTACTTC. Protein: CASSESKTPYEQYF.

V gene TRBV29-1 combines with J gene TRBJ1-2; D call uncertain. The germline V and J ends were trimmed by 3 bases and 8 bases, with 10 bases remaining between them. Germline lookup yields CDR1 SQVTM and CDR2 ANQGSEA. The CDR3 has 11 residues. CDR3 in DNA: TGCAGCGTTGACCGGGCGGGCGGCTACACCTTC. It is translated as CSVDRAGGYTF.

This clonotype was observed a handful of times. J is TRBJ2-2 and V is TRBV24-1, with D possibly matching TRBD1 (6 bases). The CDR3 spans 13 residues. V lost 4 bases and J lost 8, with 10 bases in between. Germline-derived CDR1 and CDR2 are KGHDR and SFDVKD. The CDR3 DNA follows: TGTGCCACCAGTGAACCCGGACAGGGGGAGCTGTTTTTT. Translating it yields CATSEPGQGELFF.

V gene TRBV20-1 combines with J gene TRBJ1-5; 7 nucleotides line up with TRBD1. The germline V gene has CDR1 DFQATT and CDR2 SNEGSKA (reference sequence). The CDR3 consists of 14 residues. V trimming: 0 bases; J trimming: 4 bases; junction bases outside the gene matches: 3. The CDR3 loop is CSARDGTVNQPQHF. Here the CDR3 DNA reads TGCAGTGCTAGAGATGGGACAGTGAATCAGCCCCAGCATTTT.

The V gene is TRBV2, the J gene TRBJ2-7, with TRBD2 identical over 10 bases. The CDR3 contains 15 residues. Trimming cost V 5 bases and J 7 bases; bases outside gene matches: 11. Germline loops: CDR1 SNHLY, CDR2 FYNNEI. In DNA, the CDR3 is TGTGCCAGCAGTTACGCGCTAGCGGGAGCCGCTGAGCAGTACTTC. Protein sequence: CASSYALAGAAEQYF.

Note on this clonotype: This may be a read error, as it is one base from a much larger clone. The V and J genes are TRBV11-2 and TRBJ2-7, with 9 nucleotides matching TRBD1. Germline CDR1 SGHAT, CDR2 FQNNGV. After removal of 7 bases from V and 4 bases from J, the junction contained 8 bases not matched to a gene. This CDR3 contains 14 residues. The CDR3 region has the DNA TGTGCCAGCAACCAAAGGGACAGGGAGTACGAGCAGTACTTC. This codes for CASNQRDREYEQYF.

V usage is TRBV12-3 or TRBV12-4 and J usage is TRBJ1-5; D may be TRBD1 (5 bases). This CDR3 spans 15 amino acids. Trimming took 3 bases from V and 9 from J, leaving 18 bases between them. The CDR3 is CASSFGRGVQGPQHF. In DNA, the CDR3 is TGTGCCAGCAGTTTTGGCAGAGGGGTCCAAGGGCCCCAGCATTTT.

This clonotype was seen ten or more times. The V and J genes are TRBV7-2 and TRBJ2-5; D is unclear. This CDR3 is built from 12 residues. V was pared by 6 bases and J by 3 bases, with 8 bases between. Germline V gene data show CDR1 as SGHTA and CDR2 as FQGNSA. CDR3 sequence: CASSVNEETQYF. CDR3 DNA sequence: TGTGCCAGCAGTGTAAATGAAGAGACCCAGTACTTC.

CDR3 sequence (DNA): TGCAGTGCTAGAAAACAGGGGGGGAAGCAGCCCCAGCATTTT. It translates to CSARKQGGKQPQHF. J is TRBJ1-5 and V is TRBV20-1, with TRBD1 identical over 8 bases. The CDR3 spans 14 residues. With V trimmed by 2 bases and J by 7 bases, 7 bases remained unmatched. In germline, CDR1 is DFQATT, CDR2 SNEGSKA (reference sequence).

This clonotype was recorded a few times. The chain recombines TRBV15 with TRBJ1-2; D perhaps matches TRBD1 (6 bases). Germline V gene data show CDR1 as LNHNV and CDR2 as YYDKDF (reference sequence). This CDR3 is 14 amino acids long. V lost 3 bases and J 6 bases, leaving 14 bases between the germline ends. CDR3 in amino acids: CATSSLGQRDGYTF. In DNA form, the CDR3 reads TGTGCCACCAGCAGCCTCGGACAGCGGGATGGCTACACCTTC.

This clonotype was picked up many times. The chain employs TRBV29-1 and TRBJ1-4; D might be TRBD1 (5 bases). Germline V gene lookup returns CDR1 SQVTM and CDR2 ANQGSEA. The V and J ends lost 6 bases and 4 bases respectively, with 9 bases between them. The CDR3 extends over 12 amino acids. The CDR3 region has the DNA TGCAGCGTCGGGGCCAATAATGAAAAACTGTTTTTT. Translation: CSVGANNEKLFF.

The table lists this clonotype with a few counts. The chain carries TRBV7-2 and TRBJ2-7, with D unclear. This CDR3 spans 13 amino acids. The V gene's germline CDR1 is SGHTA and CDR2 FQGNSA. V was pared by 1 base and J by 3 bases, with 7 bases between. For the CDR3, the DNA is TGTGCCAGCAGCTTAGGAATGGACTACGAGCAGTACTTC. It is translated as CASSLGMDYEQYF.

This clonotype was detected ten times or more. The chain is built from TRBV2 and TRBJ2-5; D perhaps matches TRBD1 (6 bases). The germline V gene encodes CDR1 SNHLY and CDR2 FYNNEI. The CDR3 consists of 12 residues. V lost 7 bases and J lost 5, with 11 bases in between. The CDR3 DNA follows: TGTGCCAGCAAAGGGGGATCTGAGACCCAGTACTTC. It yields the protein CASKGGSETQYF.

Written as DNA, the CDR3 is TGCAGTGCTAGAGATCATGACGCTCCAAATTCACCCCTCCACTTT. Translating it yields CSARDHDAPNSPLHF. This chain joins TRBV20-1 and TRBJ1-6; D not resolved. CDR1 and CDR2 (germline): DFQATT, SNEGSKA (reference sequence). CDR3 size: 15 residues. The V end lost 0 bases, the J end lost 7 bases, and 13 bases lay between the germline ends.

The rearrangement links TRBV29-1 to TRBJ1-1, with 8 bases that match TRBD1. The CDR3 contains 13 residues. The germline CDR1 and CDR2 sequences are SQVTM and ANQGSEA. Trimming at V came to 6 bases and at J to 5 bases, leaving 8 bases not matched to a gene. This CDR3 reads CSVAGQGRTEAFF. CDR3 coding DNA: TGCAGCGTAGCAGGACAGGGAAGGACTGAAGCTTTCTTT.

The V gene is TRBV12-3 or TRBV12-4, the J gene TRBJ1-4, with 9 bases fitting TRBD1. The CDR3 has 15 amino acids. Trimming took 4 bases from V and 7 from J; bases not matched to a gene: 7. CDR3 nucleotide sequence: TGTGCCAGCAGTTCCTCCGGGACAGGGCTTGAAAAACTGTTTTTT. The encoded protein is CASSSSGTGLEKLFF.